The 28 T cell receptor beta chains reported below all come from one sample, sequenced in a study of T cell repertoires in cytomegalovirus infection. These receptors' targets are unknown. TCRdb reanalysed the reads using MiXCR and keeps one entry per CDR3 protein. Of under 120,000 distinct CDR3 sequences listed, around 45% are singletons. The source material was CD8+ T cells from cultured PBMCs, sampled from culture after CMV antigen stimulation. The receptor source for this set is a human donor in good health (CMV status not recorded). Some clones in this sample may be carry-over from other donors' samples.

The V call is TRBV7-8, the J call TRBJ2-7; 10 bases fit TRBD2. Trimming took 1 base from V and 3 from J; bases not matched to a gene: 3. The CDR3 extends over 15 amino acids. Germline V lookup: CDR1 SGHVS, CDR2 FQNEAQ. Here the CDR3 reads CASSLGSGGIYEQYF. CDR3 DNA: TGTGCCAGCAGCTTAGGTAGCGGGGGGATCTACGAGCAGTACTTC.

V gene TRBV7-4 combines with J gene TRBJ2-3; D could derive from TRBD1 or TRBD2 (6 bases each). Trimming took 4 bases from V and 2 from J, leaving 16 bases between them. This CDR3 region has 16 residues. Germline V gives CDR1 SGHVT, CDR2 SQSDAQ. CDR3 residues: CASSWNRGQDTDTQYF. CDR3 DNA sequence: TGTGCCAGCAGCTGGAACCGGGGGCAGGACACAGATACGCAGTATTTT.

The chain joins TRBV20-1 to TRBJ2-5; 11 bases match TRBD2. Germline CDR1 DFQATT, CDR2 SNEGSKA (reference sequence). Trimming cost V 2 bases and J 5 bases; bases outside gene matches: 4. The CDR3 extends over 14 amino acids. CDR3 bases: TGCAGTGCTAGAAGACTAGCGGGGTTCGAGACCCAGTACTTC. This translates into CSARRLAGFETQYF.

The chain carries TRBV7-6 and TRBJ2-2; 8 bases are a match to TRBD1. The CDR3 contains 16 residues. CDR1 is SGHVS and CDR2 is FNYEAQ in the germline V gene. J was trimmed by 3 bases and V by 5 bases; bases with no gene match: 8. CDR3 protein: CASSTETGVYTGELFF. Here the CDR3 DNA reads TGTGCCAGCAGCACCGAGACAGGGGTCTACACCGGGGAGCTGTTTTTT.

The chain employs TRBV19 and TRBJ2-3; 8 bases fit TRBD2. This CDR3 comprises 15 residues. Germline trimming cut 5 bases from V and 7 bases from J; bases unmatched to any gene: 11. CDR1 is LNHDA, CDR2 SQIVND, per germline (reference sequence). The chain's CDR3 is CASSFGRASGYTQYF. The DNA for the CDR3 is TGTGCCAGTAGTTTCGGGAGGGCTAGCGGATATACGCAGTATTTT.

The rearrangement joins TRBV11-2 to TRBJ2-7; D not certain. The V end was cut by 4 bases, the J end by 2 bases, with 6 bases between. This CDR3 has 12 residues. The germline V gene has CDR1 SGHAT and CDR2 FQNNGV. CDR3 nucleotides: TGTGCCAGCAGCTCTCGCACCTACGAGCAGTACTTC. Translated: CASSSRTYEQYF.

Ten or more counts support this clonotype. The chain carries TRBV20-1 and TRBJ2-3; no clear D. Germline loops: CDR1 DFQATT, CDR2 SNEGSKA (reference sequence). Trimming shortened V by 2 bases and J by 0 bases, and 12 bases separated the two germline ends. This CDR3 is 15 amino acids long. CDR3 in amino acids: CSARSLDASTDTQYF. In nucleotides, the CDR3 is TGCAGTGCTAGATCACTGGACGCTAGCACAGATACGCAGTATTTT.

The V call is TRBV27, the J call TRBJ2-5, with D perhaps TRBD2 (5 bases). Trimming shortened V by 5 bases and J by 1 base, and 14 bases separated the two germline ends. The CDR3 length is 15 residues. CDR1 is MNHEY, CDR2 SMNVEV, per germline (reference sequence). CDR3 DNA: TGTGCCAGCAGTCCGCAACTAGACCGCCAAGAGACCCAGTACTTC. Protein sequence: CASSPQLDRQETQYF.

This clonotype was found a few times. CDR3 in amino acids: CASSQDWGLLRTDTQYF. DNA for the CDR3: TGCGCCAGCAGCCAAGATTGGGGACTTCTACGCACAGATACGCAGTATTTT. V is TRBV4-1 and J is TRBJ2-3, with D possibly TRBD2 on 6 matching bases. Germline lookup yields CDR1 MGHRA and CDR2 YSYEKL. The CDR3 extends over 17 amino acids. The V gene lost 0 bases and the J gene lost 1 base, with 14 bases spanning the gap.

This clonotype was found a few times. The genes are TRBV12-3 or TRBV12-4 and TRBJ1-6; D perhaps matches TRBD1 (5 bases). The CDR3 consists of 16 residues. The germline V and J ends were trimmed by 5 bases and 0 bases, with 11 bases remaining between them. CDR3 in amino acids: CASSQGQSSYNSPLHF. The CDR3 region has the DNA TGTGCCAGCAGTCAGGGCCAGAGCTCCTATAATTCACCCCTCCACTTT.

Within the sample, this clonotype is medium-sized. The gene calls are TRBV11-3 and TRBJ2-1; 11 bases match TRBD2. Germline V gives CDR1 SGHNT, CDR2 YENEEA. V shed 1 base, J shed 7 bases, and the junction held 9 bases outside the gene matches. CDR3 size: 17 residues. The CDR3 sequence: CASSLGVAGGPRNEQFF. The CDR3 DNA sequence: TGTGCCAGCAGCTTAGGGGTAGCGGGGGGGCCAAGAAATGAGCAGTTCTTC. Supplemented by reference TRBV11-3 and TRBJ2-1, the full variable domain reads EAGVVQSPRYKIIEKKQPVAFWCNPISGHNTLYWYLQNLGQGPELLIRYENEEAVDDSQLPKDRFSAERLKGVDSTLKIQPAELGDSAVYLCASSLGVAGGPRNEQFFGPGTRLTVL.

A few counts support this clonotype. V and J are TRBV7-9 and TRBJ1-2; D gene ambiguous. CDR1 and CDR2 from the germline V gene are SEHNR and FQNEAQ (reference sequence). Trimming cost V 1 base and J 2 bases, with 8 bases left between them. The CDR3 is 14 residues long. The CDR3 loop is CASSLGTENYGYTF. The CDR3 DNA sequence: TGTGCCAGCAGCTTAGGAACTGAAAACTATGGCTACACCTTC.

In this sample, this clonotype turned up a few times. J is TRBJ1-1 and V is TRBV19; D gene ambiguous. CDR3 length equals 15 residues. The germline CDR1 and CDR2 sequences are LNHDA and SQIVND (reference sequence). The V end was cut by 2 bases, the J end by 1 base, with 11 bases between. The CDR3 is CASSISGRGNTEAFF. The CDR3 DNA is TGTGCCAGTAGTATAAGTGGGCGCGGGAACACTGAAGCTTTCTTT.

The rearrangement uses TRBV19 and TRBJ1-2, with D possibly TRBD1 on 6 matching bases. The ends were cut back, 3 bases at V and 7 bases at J, with 12 bases in the middle. The CDR3 consists of 13 residues. Germline V CDR1 and CDR2: LNHDA, SQIVND (reference sequence). CDR3 DNA sequence: TGTGCCAGTAGTATGGGGGCCTTGAGTGGCTACACCTTC. This codes for CASSMGALSGYTF.

The chain combines TRBV7-2 with TRBJ2-3; TRBD2 matches at 9 bases. The junction had 11 bases not matched to a gene; V was cut back by 5 bases and J by 5 bases. Germline V gives CDR1 SGHTA, CDR2 FQGNSA. CDR3 length equals 16 residues. The CDR3, as DNA: TGTGCCAGCAGCCCTGCCATAGCGGGGGTTGAAGATACGCAGTATTTT. It encodes CASSPAIAGVEDTQYF.

CDR3 DNA sequence: TGTGCCAGCAGCCTTTCGGGGCACTCTGGGGCCAACGTCCTGACTTTC. Its translation is CASSLSGHSGANVLTF. The chain combines TRBV6-5 with TRBJ2-6; D possibly uses TRBD1 or TRBD2 (5 bases each). Between the trimmed V and J ends, which lost 6 bases and 0 bases, there was a span of 12 bases. Germline V gene lookup returns CDR1 MNHEY and CDR2 SVGAGI. The CDR3 runs 16 residues.

The chain combines TRBV11-2 with TRBJ2-7; a possible D gene is TRBD1 (6 bases). CDR3 length: 16 amino acids. Germline lookup yields CDR1 SGHAT and CDR2 FQNNGV. V was clipped by 1 base and J by 3 bases, with 16 bases between them. CDR3 loop: CASSLGRQAPDYEQYF. The DNA of the CDR3 is TGTGCCAGCAGCTTAGGGAGACAGGCCCCGGACTACGAGCAGTACTTC.

In its sample, this clonotype was seen a few times. The chain carries TRBV3-1 and TRBJ2-1, with D possibly TRBD2 on 5 matching bases. Germline V gene lookup returns CDR1 LGHDT and CDR2 YNNKEL (reference sequence). CDR3 size: 17 residues. Trimming took 0 bases from V and 7 from J, leaving 19 bases between them. The CDR3 region is CASSQDPSGPSRNEQFF. DNA of the CDR3: TGTGCCAGCAGCCAAGATCCGAGCGGTCCCTCGAGAAATGAGCAGTTCTTC.

The chain employs TRBV9 and TRBJ2-1, with 10 bases matching TRBD2. The V gene's germline CDR1 is SGDLS and CDR2 YYNGEE. Trimming at V came to 4 bases and at J to 0 bases, leaving 4 bases not matched to a gene. The CDR3 consists of 16 residues. CDR3 in DNA: TGTGCCAGCAGCCCCGCTAGCGGGGGCTCCTACAATGAGCAGTTCTTC. This sequence encodes CASSPASGGSYNEQFF. Variable domain in full (rest from reference TRBV9 and TRBJ2-1): DSGVTQTPKHLITATGQRVTLRCSPRSGDLSVYWYQQSLDQGLQFLIQYYNGEERAKGNILERFSAQQFPDLHSELNLSSLELGDSALYFCASSPASGGSYNEQFFGPGTRLTVL.

V usage is TRBV27 and J usage is TRBJ1-1, with 7 bases identical to TRBD1. The J segment lost 1 base and the V segment lost 5 bases, leaving 4 bases of the junction unmatched. Looked up from germline, CDR1 is MNHEY and CDR2 is SMNVEV (reference sequence). There are 14 residues in the CDR3. The CDR3 loop reads CASSPGQTNTEAFF. CDR3 DNA sequence: TGTGCCAGCAGTCCGGGACAGACGAACACTGAAGCTTTCTTT.

This clonotype appeared many times. The gene calls are TRBV6-6 and TRBJ1-4; D possibly corresponds to TRBD1 (5 bases). The CDR3 runs 12 residues. Deletions cut 8 bases from V and 6 bases from J, with 10 bases between. The V gene's germline CDR1 is MNHNY and CDR2 SVGAGI (reference sequence). The CDR3 bases are TGTGCCAGCCTGGGACGGCATGAAAAACTGTTTTTT. Encoded protein: CASLGRHEKLFF.

This clonotype has only a few counts. The chain uses TRBV7-9 and TRBJ1-1, with TRBD1 identical over 7 bases. Looked up from germline, CDR1 is SEHNR and CDR2 is FQNEAQ (reference sequence). This CDR3 is 13 amino acids long. The J segment lost 3 bases and the V segment lost 5 bases, leaving 3 bases of the junction unmatched. Here the CDR3 reads CASSPQGHTEAFF. Here the CDR3 DNA reads TGTGCCAGCAGCCCACAGGGGCACACTGAAGCTTTCTTT.

This clonotype was observed a handful of times. This chain uses TRBV2 with TRBJ2-1; D remains unclear. V gave up 8 bases and J gave up 0 bases, with 5 bases separating them. The CDR3 is 12 amino acids. In germline, CDR1 is SNHLY, CDR2 FYNNEI. The CDR3 DNA reads TGTGCCAGCGAGGACTCCTACAATGAGCAGTTCTTC. Its protein is CASEDSYNEQFF.

The rearrangement joins TRBV15 to TRBJ2-5; the D is unclear. V dropped 5 bases and J dropped 5 bases, with 15 bases sitting between them. Germline V CDR1 and CDR2: LNHNV, YYDKDF (reference sequence). This CDR3 comprises 14 residues. This chain's CDR3 is CATSRSGFGETQYF. CDR3 DNA: TGTGCCACCAGCCGTTCGGGCTTCGGGGAGACCCAGTACTTC.

The chain couples TRBV11-2 to TRBJ2-2; D gene ambiguous. With 6 bases removed from V and 1 base from J, the gap between germline ends came to 9 bases. The CDR3 loop spans 14 amino acids. The germline V gene encodes CDR1 SGHAT and CDR2 FQNNGV. CDR3 sequence (DNA): TGTGCCAGCAGTCGGAAGGGGAACACCGGGGAGCTGTTTTTT. Protein sequence: CASSRKGNTGELFF.

This sequence joins TRBV5-6 and TRBJ2-7; TRBD2 matches at 11 bases. V shed 2 bases and J 7 bases; nucleotides not matched to a gene: 11. Germline CDR1 reads SGHDT; CDR2 reads YYEEEE. The CDR3 extends over 16 amino acids. CDR3 region: CASSLASGGLPSEQYF. The DNA of the CDR3 is TGTGCCAGCAGCTTAGCTAGCGGGGGGCTCCCCTCTGAGCAGTACTTC.

The chain employs TRBV12-3 or TRBV12-4 and TRBJ1-6; D remains ambiguous. The CDR3 totals 14 residues. The ends were cut back, 3 bases at V and 9 bases at J, with 12 bases in the middle. CDR3 in amino acids: CASSFSPGASPLHF. The DNA for the CDR3 is TGTGCCAGCAGTTTTAGTCCCGGTGCTTCACCCCTCCACTTT.

The rearrangement links TRBV14 to TRBJ2-7; D unclear. The CDR3 is 13 residues long. Trimming shortened V by 6 bases and J by 3 bases, and 12 bases separated the two germline ends. CDR1 and CDR2 from the germline V gene are SGHDN and FVKESK. CDR3 sequence: CASSLGMVYEQYF. DNA of the CDR3: TGTGCCAGCAGTCTGGGGATGGTCTACGAGCAGTACTTC.